The sequence of this T cell receptor beta chain was determined in a study of read filtering for tumor transcriptome and immune sequencing. This library used 300 to 500 ng RNA and molecular barcoded adaptors spanning alpha/delta and beta/gamma chains. One entry per CDR3 protein results from TCRdb running MiXCR on the reads. There are 94,000 or so distinct CDR3 sequences in the sample; 9% to 15% occur only once, and more than 12% lies in the top ten. This clonotype was recorded a few times. The sequenced sample consisted of a population of CD138-negative cells sorted from bone marrow. The clonotype originates from a donor at least 40 years old with multiple myeloma.

This CDR3 is CASSSWDSGYTF. The CDR3 region has the DNA TGTGCCAGCAGTTCTTGGGACAGTGGCTACACCTTC. The chain combines TRBV12-3 or TRBV12-4 with TRBJ1-2, with 7 nucleotides matching TRBD1. V was clipped by 4 bases and J by 7 bases; unmatched bases: 3. The CDR3 is made up of 12 amino acids.